This T cell receptor (beta chain) was captured by sequencing in a study of blood T cells in healthy people across ages. Study findings and constraints: The study could not conclusively compare naive and antigen-experienced cells, given its unsorted PBMCs. A strong correlation was seen between TCR beta diversity and naive T cell percentage.

Caucasian individuals from Russia who were healthy and aged roughly 6 to 95 acted as donors. A J-beta primer mix and a sample-barcoded 5' primer were used in a second PCR of about 7 to 12 cycles. One entry per CDR3 protein, called by TCRdb with MiXCR from the 5' RACE reads. The table lists 980,000 or so distinct CDR3 sequences, 40% to 60% of them singletons. Note on this clonotype: Its antigen is as yet unknown.

CDR3 length equals 15 residues. Trimming took 1 base from V and 4 from J; bases not matched to a gene: 4. Per the germline V gene, CDR1 is SGHTA and CDR2 is FQGNSA. The specimen was blood. The chain is built from TRBV7-2 and TRBJ2-7; 10 bases fit TRBD2. The receptor was derived from a young man in good health. Here the CDR3 DNA reads TGTGCCAGCAGCTTAGTGGTTAGCGGGGGGTACGAGCAGTACTTC. Its protein product is CASSLVVSGGYEQYF.